This T cell receptor (beta chain) was obtained from a study of identical twins. Via MiXCR, TCRdb re-called the 5' RACE reads, giving one row per CDR3 protein. The table includes around 480,000 distinct CDR3 sequences, approximately 15% detected once. These same records also appear under a second study, on yellow fever vaccine responses in identical twins.

The clonotype comes from a woman aged 18-29 years in good health. The sample was CD4+ T cells sorted from blood.

CDR3 region: CASSWGARVSTDTQYF. CDR3 nucleotides: TGTGCCAGCAGCTGGGGAGCCCGTGTGTCGACAGATACGCAGTATTTT. The chain uses TRBV7-8 and TRBJ2-3; possible D gene TRBD2, 5 bases. Trimming pared 4 bases from V and 3 bases from J, leaving 17 bases between. Germline V gene sequence: CDR1 SGHVS, CDR2 FQNEAQ. This CDR3 is built from 16 residues.